A single sample is the source of the 23 T cell receptor beta chains below, sequenced in a study of neurological immune-mediated disorders. TCRdb fed the 5' RACE reads into MiXCR, producing one record per CDR3 protein. The sample has more than 70,000 distinct CDR3 sequences, approximately 10% seen once; the top ten hold about 1.7%. The sequencing sample was made of PBMCs. The receptors shown here come from a man in his forties or fifties in good health.

On this clonotype: This may stem from a read error, because a much larger clone lies one nucleotide away. The chain links TRBV18 to TRBJ2-7; a weak D match, TRBD2 (7 bases). The CDR3 loop spans 14 amino acids. With 2 bases removed from V and 2 bases from J, the gap between germline ends came to 10 bases. The germline V gene has CDR1 KGHSH and CDR2 LQKENI. CDR3 DNA sequence: TGTGCCAGCTCACCAGGGGGGGCAGCCTACGAGCAGTACTTC. Translated: CASSPGGAAYEQYF. Complete variable domain (other parts from reference TRBV18 and TRBJ2-7): NAGVMQNPRHLVRRRGQEARLRCSPMKGHSHVYWYRQLPEEGLKFMVYLQKENIIDESGMPKERFSAEFPKEGPSILRIQQVVRGDSAAYFCASSPGGAAYEQYFGPGTRLTVT.

Points on this clonotype: Given a much more abundant clone one base away, this may be a read error. The chain links TRBV7-3 to TRBJ2-1; D may be TRBD2 (7 bases). The CDR3 sequence is 12 residues long. With 6 bases removed from V and 10 bases from J, the gap between germline ends came to 13 bases. CDR1 SGHTA and CDR2 FQGTGA come from the germline V gene. As DNA, the CDR3 is TGTGCCAGCAGATCGGGGGGCGGGGAGCAGTTCTTC. Translated, it gives CASRSGGGEQFF.

Ten or more counts support this clonotype. An end of the junction differs from the germline gene, which may be a read error. The rearrangement joins TRBV6-6 to TRBJ1-4; TRBD1 might be the D (5 bases). From germline, CDR1 is MNHNY and CDR2 SVGAGI (reference sequence). The CDR3 covers 11 residues. CDR3 sequence reads: CASTSGGRGVF. CDR3 sequence (DNA): TGTGCCAGCACTTCCGGAGGGAGGGGAGTTTTT.

This clonotype appeared many times. CDR3 protein: CASSLGGDRSYNEQFF. In DNA, the CDR3 is TGCGCCAGCAGCTTGGGGGGGGACCGCTCCTACAATGAGCAGTTCTTC. This chain connects TRBV5-1 to TRBJ2-1, with D possibly being TRBD2 (6 bases). V was shortened by 0 bases and J by 0 bases, with 10 bases between the two germline ends. Germline V gene sequence: CDR1 SGHRS, CDR2 YFSETQ. This CDR3 has 16 amino acids. Using reference TRBV5-1 and TRBJ2-1 for the parts outside the CDR3, the full variable domain is KAGVTQTPRYLIKTRGQQVTLSCSPISGHRSVSWYQQTPGQGLQFLFEYFSETQRNKGNFPGRFSGRQFSNSRSEMNVSTLELGDSALYLCASSLGGDRSYNEQFFGPGTRLTVL.

This clonotype has at least ten counts. This sequence joins TRBV20-1 and TRBJ1-1; D remains unclear. This CDR3 has 15 amino acids. V lost 0 bases and J 0 bases, leaving 11 bases between the germline ends. Germline CDR1 reads DFQATT; CDR2 reads SNEGSKA (reference sequence). The CDR3 protein is CSARDVIGLNTEAFF. The CDR3 nucleotides are TGCAGTGCTAGAGATGTCATAGGGTTGAACACTGAAGCTTTCTTT.

This clonotype came up many times. The V and J genes are TRBV5-1 and TRBJ2-3; D unclear. CDR1 SGHRS and CDR2 YFSETQ come from the germline V gene. This CDR3 is built from 18 residues. Trimming cost V 2 bases and J 0 bases, with 19 bases left between them. The CDR3: CASSFITAGTASTDTQYF. The CDR3 DNA reads as TGCGCCAGCAGCTTTATTACTGCTGGTACAGCTAGCACAGATACGCAGTATTTT.

This clonotype was picked up many times. This chain uses TRBV10-3 with TRBJ2-7; D gene uncertain. The CDR3 has 14 residues. Germline V gene sequence: CDR1 ENHRY, CDR2 SYGVKD. With 5 bases removed from V and 5 bases from J, the gap between germline ends came to 16 bases. CDR3 loop: CAISPGRRVHEQYF. CDR3 DNA: TGTGCCATCAGTCCCGGACGAAGGGTTCACGAGCAGTACTTC.

This clonotype has ten or more counts. This chain links TRBV20-1 with TRBJ1-6; 8 bases fit TRBD1. The V segment lost 1 base and the J segment 4 bases; nucleotides outside the gene matches: 9. This CDR3 region has 17 residues. Looked up from germline, CDR1 is DFQATT and CDR2 is SNEGSKA (reference sequence). CDR3 coding DNA: TGCAGTGCTAGAGGCACCATACAGGGGGAGTATAATTCACCCCTCCACTTT. Translating gives CSARGTIQGEYNSPLHF.

The J gene is TRBJ1-2, the V gene TRBV12-3 or TRBV12-4; D is uncertain. Trimming stripped 9 bases from V and 7 bases from J, with 15 bases between. This CDR3 is 12 amino acids long. The CDR3 reads CARGRQGGGYTF. CDR3 bases: TGTGCCAGAGGCAGACAAGGAGGTGGCTACACCTTC.

This clonotype was counted ten times or more. The chain joins TRBV20-1 to TRBJ2-5, with 12 bases lining up with TRBD2. Trimming cost V 5 bases and J 1 base; bases outside gene matches: 5. Germline CDR1 and CDR2: DFQATT and SNEGSKA (reference sequence). This CDR3 contains 15 residues. The CDR3 DNA reads TGCAGTGCTTCTCTAGCGGGGGGGACCCAAGAGACCCAGTACTTC. This encodes CSASLAGGTQETQYF.

This clonotype came up many times. The chain employs TRBV20-1 and TRBJ1-2, with 7 bases aligning to TRBD1. With 0 bases clipped from V and 6 bases from J, the junction kept 10 bases outside the gene matches. This CDR3 region has 15 residues. Germline assignment: CDR1 DFQATT and CDR2 SNEGSKA (reference sequence). In nucleotides, the CDR3 is TGCAGTGCTAGAGATTCCCGGACAGGAAGCAATGGCTACACCTTC. Its protein is CSARDSRTGSNGYTF.

This clonotype was recorded many times. The gene calls are TRBV20-1 and TRBJ2-7; 11 positions agree with TRBD1. This CDR3 has 14 amino acids. After removal of 1 base from V and 3 bases from J, the junction contained 2 bases not matched to a gene. Germline loops: CDR1 DFQATT, CDR2 SNEGSKA (reference sequence). The CDR3 spells CSARVGTGGYEQYF. The DNA of the CDR3 is TGCAGTGCTAGAGTAGGGACAGGGGGCTACGAGCAGTACTTC.

This clonotype has ten or more counts. This chain joins TRBV27 and TRBJ2-7; D may correspond to TRBD1 or TRBD2 (5 bases each). This CDR3 comprises 15 residues. Trimming shortened V by 4 bases and J by 2 bases, and 15 bases separated the two germline ends. Per the germline V gene, CDR1 is MNHEY and CDR2 is SMNVEV (reference sequence). Written as DNA, the CDR3 is TGTGCCAGCAGTTCCACCGGGACCCTAGCCTACGAGCAGTACTTC. Amino acids: CASSSTGTLAYEQYF.

Of note for this clonotype: A much more abundant neighbour one base away suggests this may be a read error. CDR3 sequence reads: CASSLDCLGDTQYF. The CDR3 nucleotides read TGTGCCAGCAGCTTGGATTGCCTTGGGGATACGCAGTATTTT. The chain is built from TRBV7-2 and TRBJ2-3; no definite D call. Germline assignment: CDR1 SGHTA and CDR2 FQGNSA. CDR3 size: 14 residues. V lost 3 bases and J 6 bases, leaving 13 bases between the germline ends.

This clonotype was observed at least ten times. V and J are TRBV27 and TRBJ1-2; tentative D call: TRBD1 (6 bases). Germline loops: CDR1 MNHEY, CDR2 SMNVEV (reference sequence). The length of the CDR3 is 14 residues. The V end lost 7 bases, the J end lost 8 bases, and 20 bases lay between the germline ends. The CDR3 nucleotides are TGTGCCAGCACCATTACGGGACACCAGGGGGGCTACACCTTC. Translation gives CASTITGHQGGYTF.

Many counts were recorded for this clonotype. This chain connects TRBV7-9 to TRBJ2-1; 10 bases line up with TRBD1. The CDR3 spans 13 residues. J lost 8 bases, V lost 5 bases, and 3 bases had no gene match. The germline V gene encodes CDR1 SEHNR and CDR2 FQNEAQ (reference sequence). The CDR3 DNA sequence: TGTGCCAGCAGCCCCGGGACAGGGGATGAGCAGTTCTTC. Translating gives CASSPGTGDEQFF.

This clonotype occurred many times. The chain has TRBV6-5 and TRBJ2-2, with D unclear. V was trimmed by 2 bases and J by 6 bases, leaving 13 bases between them. Germline V gene data show CDR1 as MNHEY and CDR2 as SVGAGI. The CDR3 covers 15 residues. CDR3: CASSYGRTYPGELFF. DNA for the CDR3: TGTGCCAGCAGTTACGGCAGAACCTACCCCGGGGAGCTGTTTTTT.

This clonotype was seen many times. The chain employs TRBV18 and TRBJ2-7, with D possibly being TRBD2 (6 bases). The germline V and J ends were trimmed by 4 bases and 5 bases, with 12 bases remaining between them. This CDR3 is built from 13 residues. Germline V lookup: CDR1 KGHSH, CDR2 LQKENI. DNA of the CDR3: TGTGCCAGCTCACGTGCGGGGTACCACGAGCAGTACTTC. Protein sequence: CASSRAGYHEQYF.

This clonotype was counted at least ten times. The rearrangement uses TRBV27 and TRBJ2-1, with a tentative D call TRBD1 (5 bases). V was shortened by 0 bases and J by 9 bases, with 12 bases between the two germline ends. The V gene's germline CDR1 is MNHEY and CDR2 SMNVEV (reference sequence). The CDR3 is 14 amino acids. Written as DNA, the CDR3 is TGTGCCAGCAGTTTATCGGGGCTACAAAGTGAGCAGTTCTTC. It encodes CASSLSGLQSEQFF.

This clonotype appeared many times. The chain carries TRBV7-2 and TRBJ2-7; D unclear. V was trimmed by 5 bases and J by 0 bases, leaving 14 bases between them. Germline CDR1 reads SGHTA; CDR2 reads FQGNSA. CDR3 size: 15 residues. The CDR3 coding sequence is TGTGCCAGCAGCCCCATGGGAATGAGCTCCTACGAGCAGTACTTC. It codes for CASSPMGMSSYEQYF.

This clonotype was counted ten times or more. The chain joins TRBV7-6 to TRBJ1-3; D possibly corresponds to TRBD1 (6 bases). The CDR3 consists of 15 residues. Germline values: CDR1 SGHVS, CDR2 FNYEAQ. V lost 5 bases to trimming and J lost 2 bases, with 13 bases between them. The CDR3 DNA is TGTGCCAGCAGCGCATCACAGGGCACTGGAAACACCATATATTTT. Translation: CASSASQGTGNTIYF.

This clonotype was observed at least ten times. The rearrangement uses TRBV25-1 and TRBJ2-7; 12 bases map to TRBD2. J gave up 4 bases and V 1 base, and 11 bases lay outside the gene matches. The CDR3 runs to 18 residues. CDR1 and CDR2 (germline): MGHDK, SYGVNS. CDR3: CASSESVLAGGRLYEQYF. In DNA form, the CDR3 reads TGTGCCAGCAGTGAATCTGTACTAGCGGGGGGCCGATTGTACGAGCAGTACTTC.

This clonotype was observed many times. The chain combines TRBV29-1 with TRBJ2-2; D is perhaps TRBD1 (5 bases). CDR3 length: 13 amino acids. Trimming shortened V by 7 bases and J by 5 bases, and 14 bases separated the two germline ends. Germline V lookup: CDR1 SQVTM, CDR2 ANQGSEA. Written as DNA, the CDR3 is TGCAGCGCTTTACTTTCAGGGACCGGGGAGCTGTTTTTT. Encoded protein: CSALLSGTGELFF.